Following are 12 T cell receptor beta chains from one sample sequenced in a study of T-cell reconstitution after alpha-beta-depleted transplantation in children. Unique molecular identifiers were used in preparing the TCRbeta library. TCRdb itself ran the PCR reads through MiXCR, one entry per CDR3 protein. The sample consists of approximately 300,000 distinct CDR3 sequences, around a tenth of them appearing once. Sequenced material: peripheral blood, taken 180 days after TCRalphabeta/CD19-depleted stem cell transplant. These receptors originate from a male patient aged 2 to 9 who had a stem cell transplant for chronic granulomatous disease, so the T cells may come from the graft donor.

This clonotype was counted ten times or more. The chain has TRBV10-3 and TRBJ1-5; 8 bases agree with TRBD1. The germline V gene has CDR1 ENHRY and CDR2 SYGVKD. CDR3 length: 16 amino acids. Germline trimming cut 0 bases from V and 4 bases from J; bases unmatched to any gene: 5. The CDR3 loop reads CAISESLTGDNQPQHF. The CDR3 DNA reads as TGTGCCATCAGTGAGTCGTTGACAGGGGATAATCAGCCCCAGCATTTT.

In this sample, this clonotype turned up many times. CDR3 amino acids: CASSPGRAYNEQFF. The CDR3 DNA follows: TGTGCCAGCAGCCCGGGCAGAGCCTACAATGAGCAGTTCTTC. The chain is built from TRBV27 and TRBJ2-1; no clear D gene. The CDR3 contains 14 residues. Trimming cost V 6 bases and J 2 bases, with 11 bases left between them. Germline assignment: CDR1 MNHEY and CDR2 SMNVEV (reference sequence).

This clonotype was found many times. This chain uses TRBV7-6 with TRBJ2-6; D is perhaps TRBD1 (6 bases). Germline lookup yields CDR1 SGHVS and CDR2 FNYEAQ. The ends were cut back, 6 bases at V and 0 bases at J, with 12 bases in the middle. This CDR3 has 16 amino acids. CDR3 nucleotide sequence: TGTGCCAGCAGACCCAGGGGTCCCTCTGGGGCCAACGTCCTGACTTTC. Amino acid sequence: CASRPRGPSGANVLTF.

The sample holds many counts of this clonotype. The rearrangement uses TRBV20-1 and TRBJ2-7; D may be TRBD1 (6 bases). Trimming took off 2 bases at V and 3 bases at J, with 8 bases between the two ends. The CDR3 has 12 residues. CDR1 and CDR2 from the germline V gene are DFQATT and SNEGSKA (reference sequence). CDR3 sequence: CSARRTVYEQYF. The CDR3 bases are TGCAGTGCTAGAAGGACAGTCTACGAGCAGTACTTC.

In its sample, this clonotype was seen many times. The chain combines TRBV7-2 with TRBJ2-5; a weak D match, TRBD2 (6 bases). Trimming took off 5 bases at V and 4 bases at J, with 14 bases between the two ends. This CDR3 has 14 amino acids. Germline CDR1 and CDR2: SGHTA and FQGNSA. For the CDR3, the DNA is TGTGCCAGCAGCCGAGGAGGGCCGGTAGAGACCCAGTACTTC. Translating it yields CASSRGGPVETQYF. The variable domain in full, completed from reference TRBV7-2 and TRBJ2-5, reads GAGVSQSPSNKVTEKGKDVELRCDPISGHTALYWYRQSLGQGLEFLIYFQGNSAPDKSGLPSDRFSAERTGGSVSTLTIQRTQQEDSAVYLCASSRGGPVETQYFGPGTRLLVL.

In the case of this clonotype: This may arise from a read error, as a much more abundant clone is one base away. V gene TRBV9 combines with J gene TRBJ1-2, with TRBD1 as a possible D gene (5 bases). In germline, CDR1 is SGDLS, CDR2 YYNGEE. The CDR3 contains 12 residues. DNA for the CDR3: TGTGCCAACAGCGGGACTGAGTATGGCTACACCTTC. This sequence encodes CANSGTEYGYTF. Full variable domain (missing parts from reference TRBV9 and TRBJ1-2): DSGVTQTPKHLITATGQRVTLRCSPRSGDLSVYWYQQSLDQGLQFLIQYYNGEERAKGNILERFSAQQFPDLHSELNLSSLELGDSALYFCANSGTEYGYTFGSGTRLTVV.

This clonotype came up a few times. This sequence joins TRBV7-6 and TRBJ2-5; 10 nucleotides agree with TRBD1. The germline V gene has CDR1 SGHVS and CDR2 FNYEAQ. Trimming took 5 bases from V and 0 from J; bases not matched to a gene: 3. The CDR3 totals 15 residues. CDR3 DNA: TGTGCCAGCAGCCCGGGACAGGGGTACCAAGAGACCCAGTACTTC. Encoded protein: CASSPGQGYQETQYF.

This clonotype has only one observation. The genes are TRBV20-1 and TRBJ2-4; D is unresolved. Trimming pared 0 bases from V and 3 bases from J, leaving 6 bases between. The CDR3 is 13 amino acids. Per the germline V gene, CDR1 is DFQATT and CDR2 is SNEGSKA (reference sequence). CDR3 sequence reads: CSARERNKNIQYF. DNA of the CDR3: TGCAGTGCTAGAGAGCGGAACAAAAACATTCAGTACTTC.

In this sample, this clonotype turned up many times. DNA of the CDR3: TGTGCCAGCAGCTTAACCGGGACTAGCGGGGGGGCCCCAGATACGCAGTATTTT. Residues: CASSLTGTSGGAPDTQYF. The chain carries TRBV11-2 and TRBJ2-3, with TRBD2 identical over 16 bases. This CDR3 has 18 amino acids. Per germline, CDR1 SGHAT and CDR2 FQNNGV. J gave up 4 bases and V 2 bases, and 6 bases lay outside the gene matches.

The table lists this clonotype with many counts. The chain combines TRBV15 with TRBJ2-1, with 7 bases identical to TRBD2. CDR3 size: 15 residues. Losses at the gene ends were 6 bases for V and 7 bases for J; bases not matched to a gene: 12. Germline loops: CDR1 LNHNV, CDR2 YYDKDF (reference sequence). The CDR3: CATSAGTTLGNEQFF. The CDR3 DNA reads TGTGCCACCAGTGCCGGGACTACCCTCGGAAATGAGCAGTTCTTC.

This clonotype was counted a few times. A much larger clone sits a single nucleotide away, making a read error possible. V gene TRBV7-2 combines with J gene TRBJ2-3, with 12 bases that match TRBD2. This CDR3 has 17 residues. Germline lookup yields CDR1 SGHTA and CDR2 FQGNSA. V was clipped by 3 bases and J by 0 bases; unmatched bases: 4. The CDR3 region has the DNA TGTACCAGCAGCTTGGGACTAGCGGGCCTGAGCACAGATACGCAGTATTTT. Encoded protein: CTSSLGLAGLSTDTQYF.

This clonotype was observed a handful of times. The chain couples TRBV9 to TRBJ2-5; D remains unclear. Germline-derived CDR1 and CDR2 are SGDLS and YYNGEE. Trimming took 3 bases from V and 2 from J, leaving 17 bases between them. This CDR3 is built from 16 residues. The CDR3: CASSANVVAAQETQYF. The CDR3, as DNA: TGTGCCAGCAGCGCCAACGTAGTGGCCGCACAAGAGACCCAGTACTTC.